Listed below are T cell receptor beta chains from one sample, sequenced in a study of shared clonotypes between healthy human individuals. Sequencing was performed with immunoSEQ multiplex PCR; in TCRdb, only in-frame clones are kept and a portion is missing. The sample includes about half a million clones, 79% of them seen just once. Material for sequencing was PBMCs. Receptor source: a woman in her thirties or forties in good health. Some clones in this sample may be carry-over from other donors' samples. The CDR3 runs from the conserved cysteine through the conserved F or W. Fields, in order: CDR3 DNA, CDR3 protein, clone size, CDR3 length, V gene, J gene, D gene. D genes are given only for firm matches. The size of a clone is reported for some rows only, either as once, few or many, or as a class for expanded clones.

TGTGCCAGCATCCTACAGGGGGCGGGAACCGGGGAGCTGTTTTTT	CASILQGAGTGELFF	once	15	TRBV28	TRBJ2-2	TRBD1
TGTGCCACCAGCAGAGGTTCGGGGGAGTTCTACAATGAGCAGTTCTTC	CATSRGSGEFYNEQFF	NA	16	TRBV15	TRBJ2-1	NA
TGTGCCAGCAGTTACTCAAGGGACAGGATCCACGAGCAGTACTTC	CASSYSRDRIHEQYF	NA	15	TRBV6-5	TRBJ2-7	TRBD1
TGTGCCAGCAGCCTGGGACTAGCGATAGATACGCAGTATTTT	CASSLGLAIDTQYF	NA	14	TRBV9	TRBJ2-3	TRBD2
TGTGCCAGCAGTTACCAGACAGGGTACCAAGAGACCCAGTACTTC	CASSYQTGYQETQYF	NA	15	TRBV6-5	TRBJ2-5	TRBD1
TGTGCCAGCAGTGAACAGGACGCCTACGAGCAGTACTTC	CASSEQDAYEQYF	once	13	TRBV25-1	TRBJ2-7	NA
TGTGCCAGCAGCCCCACAGGGTTTGACACCGGGGAGCTGTTTTTT	CASSPTGFDTGELFF	NA	15	TRBV5-5	TRBJ2-2	NA
TGCGCCAGCAGCTTTTTCGGGGGGGCCAGCACAGATACGCAGTATTTT	CASSFFGGASTDTQYF	NA	16	TRBV5-1	TRBJ2-3	TRBD2
TGTGCCAGTAGTATAGGCCAACTAGCCTTCCAAGAGACCCAGTACTTC	CASSIGQLAFQETQYF	NA	16	TRBV19	TRBJ2-5	NA
TGCGCCAGCAGGATCGAGGGGATCTCCTACGAGCAGTACTTC	CASRIEGISYEQYF	once	14	TRBV5-1	TRBJ2-7	NA
TGTGCCAGCAGTCCACCGGACAGGGAGTGGACTGAAGCTTTCTTT	CASSPPDREWTEAFF	once	15	TRBV28	TRBJ1-1	TRBD1
TGTGCCAGCAGTTCCCTACGACTCCGGTCCGGGGAGCTGTTTTTT	CASSSLRLRSGELFF	NA	15	TRBV28	TRBJ2-2	NA
TGTGCCAGCCGCGGACAGTCTCTCGAGCAGTACTTC	CASRGQSLEQYF	NA	12	TRBV2	TRBJ2-7	NA
TGTGCCATCAGTGAGTCCCCGGGACGGAGCAATCAGCCCCAGCATTTT	CAISESPGRSNQPQHF	few	16	TRBV10-3	TRBJ1-5	NA
TGTGCCTGGAGTGTAGCGGGGGCCCCCTACGAGCAGTACTTC	CAWSVAGAPYEQYF	NA	14	TRBV30	TRBJ2-7	TRBD2
TGTGCCAGCAGCCCGGGACTAGAAGAAGAGACCCAGTACTTC	CASSPGLEEETQYF	NA	14	TRBV6-1	TRBJ2-5	TRBD2
TGTGCCAGCAGCGTAGTTGGTGGGGGCACCGGGGAGCTGTTTTTT	CASSVVGGGTGELFF	few	15	TRBV9	TRBJ2-2	NA
TGTGCCAGCAGCAAAGCGGGGGTTGGGGAGGGCCGGGACAATGAGCAGTTCTTC	CASSKAGVGEGRDNEQFF	NA	18	TRBV21-1	TRBJ2-1	NA
TGTGCCAGCAGTGGCGGAGGGACGGTCAACGAGCAGTACTTC	CASSGGGTVNEQYF	NA	14	TRBV6-1	TRBJ2-7	NA
TGTGCCAGTAGTAACGTTGGACAGTCCTATGGCTACACCTTC	CASSNVGQSYGYTF	NA	14	TRBV19	TRBJ1-2	NA
TGTGCCTGGAGTCCACCTTCTAGCGGGTCCTACGAGCAGTACTTC	CAWSPPSSGSYEQYF	NA	15	TRBV30	TRBJ2-7	TRBD2
TGTGCCGGCGGGGGGAAACAGATCTCCTACAATGAGCAGTTCTTC	CAGGGKQISYNEQFF	NA	15	TRBV27	TRBJ2-1	TRBD2
TGTGCCAGCCGTCGAGGCGGAGGCCCAAATCAGCCCCAGCATTTT	CASRRGGGPNQPQHF	NA	15	TRBV6-6	TRBJ1-5	NA
TGTGCCAGCAGCTTAGTAGGGGGGCCGGGTGAAAAACTGTTTTTT	CASSLVGGPGEKLFF	NA	15	TRBV7-2	TRBJ1-4	NA
TGCGCCAGCAGCTCACAGGGGGCGCGTAACACCGGGGAGCTGTTTTTT	CASSSQGARNTGELFF	few	16	TRBV5-1	TRBJ2-2	TRBD1
TGCAGCGTGGAAACGGGACTAAAACTGTTTTTT	CSVETGLKLFF	NA	11	TRBV29-1	TRBJ1-4	NA
TGTGCCAGCAGTTACGCCGCCAGAGAGGAAAAACTGTTTTTT	CASSYAAREEKLFF	NA	14	TRBV6-5	TRBJ1-4	NA
TGTGCCAGCAGCTTAGGTGGGGCCAACGAAAAACTGTTTTTT	CASSLGGANEKLFF	NA	14	TRBV7-9	TRBJ1-4	NA
TGTGCCAGCAGCTTGGCCTCGGGACGGAATAATTCACCCCTCCACTTT	CASSLASGRNNSPLHF	NA	16	TRBV5-4	TRBJ1-6	NA
TGTGCCAGCAGCTTAGCTGAGGGGACTGAAGCTTTCTTT	CASSLAEGTEAFF	NA	13	TRBV7-9	TRBJ1-1	NA
TGTGCCAGCAGCCAGACTAGCGGAGCGAACACCGGGGAGCTGTTTTTT	CASSQTSGANTGELFF	NA	16	TRBV28	TRBJ2-2	TRBD2
TGTGCCAGCAGCCCGTCTTTTGCCACAGATACGCAGTATTTT	CASSPSFATDTQYF	NA	14	TRBV7-3	TRBJ2-3	NA
TGTGCCAGCATCGGCCGGGGGATAGATACGCAGTATTTT	CASIGRGIDTQYF	once	13	TRBV2	TRBJ2-3	NA
TGTGCCACGTCAGCGGGGGACTCTAGCACAGATACGCAGTATTTT	CATSAGDSSTDTQYF	few	15	TRBV6-4	TRBJ2-3	TRBD2
TGTGCCAGTAGGGGAGCTAACTATGGCTACACCTTC	CASRGANYGYTF	NA	12	TRBV19	TRBJ1-2	NA
TGTGCCATCAGTGAGTCCGCGGGAGGGCTTTACAATGAGCAGTTCTTC	CAISESAGGLYNEQFF	NA	16	TRBV10-3	TRBJ2-1	TRBD2
TGTGCCAGCAGCCTCCCCGTCGGACTAGCGAGGGGGGCCTACAATGAGCAGTTCTTC	CASSLPVGLARGAYNEQFF	NA	19	TRBV5-6	TRBJ2-1	TRBD2
TGTGCCTGGACCTCCATGTATAACTATGGCTACACCTTC	CAWTSMYNYGYTF	NA	13	TRBV30	TRBJ1-2	NA
TGTGCCAGCAGTGGTTTTCAGGGAGAAAAACTGTTTTTT	CASSGFQGEKLFF	NA	13	TRBV2	TRBJ1-4	NA
TGTGCCAGCAGTTGGACGTCAAACAATGAGCAGTTCTTC	CASSWTSNNEQFF	NA	13	TRBV27	TRBJ2-1	NA
TGTGCCAGCTCACCAGGGTACCAAGAGACCCAGTACTTC	CASSPGYQETQYF	NA	13	TRBV18	TRBJ2-5	NA
TGTGCCAGCAGTCCCCTGACAGGAGTTAATGAAAAACTGTTTTTT	CASSPLTGVNEKLFF	NA	15	TRBV28	TRBJ1-4	NA
TGTGCCAGTAGTATTGGTCCAGGGCGGAATGAGCAGTTCTTC	CASSIGPGRNEQFF	NA	14	TRBV19	TRBJ2-1	NA
TGTGCCAGCAAACCGGGGGGCGGGAGCTCAGATACGCAGTATTTT	CASKPGGGSSDTQYF	NA	15	TRBV5-4	TRBJ2-3	NA
TGTGCCAGCTCACCAATTATTGGGTGGGATGGCTACACCTTC	CASSPIIGWDGYTF	few	14	TRBV18	TRBJ1-2	NA
TGTGCCAGCAGCTCGGGACAGAATACCGGGGAGCTGTTTTTT	CASSSGQNTGELFF	NA	14	TRBV5-8	TRBJ2-2	TRBD1
TGTGCCAGCAGCTTATTCTACGAGCAGTACTTC	CASSLFYEQYF	NA	11	TRBV7-2	TRBJ2-7	NA
TGCGCCAGCAGCCAAGATATGAGGGGCAAAAGGACCGGGGAGCTGTTTTTT	CASSQDMRGKRTGELFF	few	17	TRBV4-1	TRBJ2-2	NA
TGTGCCAGCTCACCAGTAGCGGGAGGAGGTGAGCAGTTCTTC	CASSPVAGGGEQFF	NA	14	TRBV18	TRBJ2-1	TRBD2
TGCGCCAGCAGTGTCCTCTACGAGCAGTACTTC	CASSVLYEQYF	NA	11	TRBV10-2	TRBJ2-7	NA
TGTGCCAGCAGTCCCGACAGAATGAACACTGAAGCTTTCTTT	CASSPDRMNTEAFF	NA	14	TRBV28	TRBJ1-1	NA
TGTGCCAGCAGCAAAGGACAAACCTTCGGGCCGATCTACGAGCAGTACTTC	CASSKGQTFGPIYEQYF	few	17	TRBV4-2	TRBJ2-7	NA
TGTGCCAGCTCACCAATGCATGGGGCCCTCTATGGCTACACCTTC	CASSPMHGALYGYTF	NA	15	TRBV18	TRBJ1-2	NA
TGTGCCAGCAGCCAAGACAGGGTGGATACGCAGTATTTT	CASSQDRVDTQYF	NA	13	TRBV4-2	TRBJ2-3	NA
TGTGCCAGCAGCCCGGGACTAGCGGGGTACGAGCAGTACTTC	CASSPGLAGYEQYF	NA	14	TRBV9	TRBJ2-7	TRBD2
TGTGCCAGCAGTTTAGGGGGACAGTCTATCTACGAGCAGTACTTC	CASSLGGQSIYEQYF	NA	15	TRBV28	TRBJ2-7	TRBD1